These T cell receptor beta chains were read from a single sample in a study of shared clonotypes between healthy human individuals. Profiled with immunoSEQ multiplex PCR; TCRdb holds only in-frame clones, not every one. The sample carries approximately 1,000,000 clones, approximately 77% recorded once. The sample was memory CD4+ T cells from PBMCs. The source of these receptors is a man between 18 and 35 years old in good health. Some clones in this sample may be carry-over from other donors' samples. Both conserved end residues are part of each CDR3. Fields, in order: D gene, clone size, V gene, J gene, CDR3 protein, CDR3 DNA. D genes are given only for firm matches. The size entry is marked missing in some rows and otherwise reads once, few, many or a size class.

D: .; size: .; V: TRBV6-5; J: TRBJ2-1; CDR3: CAVWRGSEQFF; DNA: TGTGCCGTATGGAGGGGGAGCGAGCAGTTCTTC
D: .; size: .; V: TRBV28; J: TRBJ2-7; CDR3: CASTWVGIYEQYF; DNA: TGTGCCAGCACCTGGGTAGGGATCTACGAGCAGTACTTC
D: .; size: .; V: TRBV2; J: TRBJ2-1; CDR3: CASSVKGYEQFF; DNA: TGTGCCAGCAGCGTCAAAGGGTATGAGCAGTTCTTC
D: .; size: few; V: TRBV28; J: TRBJ2-7; CDR3: CASQGRYEQYF; DNA: TGTGCCAGCCAGGGGAGGTACGAGCAGTACTTC
D: .; size: .; V: TRBV7-9; J: TRBJ1-1; CDR3: CASSQQQGTEAFF; DNA: TGTGCCAGCAGCCAACAACAGGGCACTGAAGCTTTCTTT
D: .; size: .; V: TRBV28; J: TRBJ2-5; CDR3: CATGTPQETQYF; DNA: TGTGCCACCGGGACGCCCCAAGAGACCCAGTACTTC
D: .; size: .; V: TRBV28; J: TRBJ2-7; CDR3: CASRSDLGPDFTYEQYF; DNA: TGTGCCAGCAGATCCGACTTGGGGCCGGATTTCACCTACGAGCAGTACTTC
D: TRBD1; size: .; V: TRBV28; J: TRBJ1-5; CDR3: CASSSGQVYGQPQHF; DNA: TGTGCCAGCAGTTCAGGACAGGTTTATGGGCAGCCCCAGCATTTT
D: TRBD2; size: .; V: TRBV4-1; J: TRBJ2-7; CDR3: CASSQEGFAGGAYEQYF; DNA: TGCGCCAGCAGCCAAGAAGGGTTCGCTGGGGGGGCCTACGAGCAGTACTTC
D: .; size: .; V: TRBV9; J: TRBJ2-1; CDR3: CASSASGPSPGNEQFF; DNA: TGTGCCAGCAGCGCGTCCGGACCTTCTCCGGGGAATGAGCAGTTCTTC
D: .; size: .; V: TRBV11-1; J: TRBJ1-1; CDR3: CASSLYRGYTEAFF; DNA: TGTGCCAGCAGCTTATATCGGGGATACACTGAAGCTTTCTTT
D: .; size: .; V: TRBV5-1; J: TRBJ2-3; CDR3: CASSLALSRSPQGTDTQYF; DNA: TGCGCCAGCAGCTTGGCACTCTCTAGGTCACCCCAGGGCACAGATACGCAGTATTTT
D: .; size: .; V: TRBV4-2; J: TRBJ2-4; CDR3: CASSPEGSGKNIQYF; DNA: TGTGCCAGCAGCCCCGAGGGGTCGGGCAAAAACATTCAGTACTTC
D: .; size: .; V: TRBV11-2; J: TRBJ2-6; CDR3: CASSLEGHHSGANVLTF; DNA: TGTGCCAGCAGCTTAGAAGGACACCACTCTGGGGCCAACGTCCTGACTTTC
D: .; size: .; V: TRBV9; J: TRBJ1-3; CDR3: CASSVGQGLGNTIYF; DNA: TGTGCCAGCAGCGTAGGCCAGGGGCTGGGGAACACCATATATTTT
D: TRBD2; size: .; V: TRBV6-5; J: TRBJ2-1; CDR3: CASSSRGGRAQQFF; DNA: TGTGCCAGCAGTTCCCGAGGCGGGAGGGCCCAGCAGTTCTTC
D: TRBD1; size: many; V: TRBV7-3; J: TRBJ1-4; CDR3: CASSLQGGTNEKLFF; DNA: TGTGCCAGCAGCTTACAGGGGGGGACTAATGAAAAACTGTTTTTT
D: .; size: .; V: TRBV5-1; J: TRBJ2-4; CDR3: CASSLVTGVVQNIQYF; DNA: TGCGCCAGCAGCTTGGTCACGGGAGTGGTCCAAAACATTCAGTACTTC
D: .; size: many; V: TRBV28; J: TRBJ1-2; CDR3: CASSTGWGEGYTF; DNA: TGTGCCAGCAGTACGGGATGGGGCGAGGGCTACACCTTC
D: .; size: few; V: TRBV5-8; J: TRBJ1-2; CDR3: CASSFDFTDNYGYTF; DNA: TGTGCCAGCAGCTTCGATTTTACGGACAACTATGGCTACACCTTC
D: .; size: .; V: TRBV2; J: TRBJ2-7; CDR3: CASTLSYEQYF; DNA: TGTGCCAGCACCCTTTCCTACGAGCAGTACTTC
D: .; size: .; V: TRBV6-5; J: TRBJ1-2; CDR3: CASTTLQRGYGYTF; DNA: TGTGCCAGCACCACCCTACAGCGGGGGTATGGCTACACCTTC
D: TRBD1; size: .; V: TRBV2; J: TRBJ1-1; CDR3: CASSDFEQGTEAFF; DNA: TGTGCCAGCAGCGACTTCGAACAGGGGACTGAAGCTTTCTTT
D: TRBD2; size: .; V: TRBV11-2; J: TRBJ2-2; CDR3: CASSPAGGRNRVGELFF; DNA: TGTGCCAGCAGCCCCGCCGGCGGGAGGAACCGGGTCGGGGAGCTGTTTTTT
D: TRBD2; size: .; V: TRBV7-9; J: TRBJ2-3; CDR3: CASSLGGTDTQYF; DNA: TGTGCCAGCAGCTTGGGGGGGACAGATACGCAGTATTTT
D: .; size: .; V: TRBV7-9; J: TRBJ1-5; CDR3: CASSPVYSNQPQHF; DNA: TGTGCCAGCAGCCCGGTGTATAGCAATCAGCCCCAGCATTTT
D: .; size: .; V: TRBV5-1; J: TRBJ2-5; CDR3: CASSLSSGPQETQYF; DNA: TGCGCCAGCAGCTTGTCGTCAGGACCCCAAGAGACCCAGTACTTC
D: .; size: .; V: TRBV9; J: TRBJ1-6; CDR3: CASSVGINSPLHF; DNA: TGTGCCAGCAGCGTAGGAATCAATTCACCCCTCCACTTT
D: .; size: .; V: TRBV6-1; J: TRBJ1-5; CDR3: CASSPSVGSNQPQHF; DNA: TGTGCCAGCAGTCCCTCTGTGGGGAGCAATCAGCCCCAGCATTTT